Below are 28 T cell receptor beta chains sequenced from a single sample in a study of blood T cell repertoires in COVID-19. TCRdb's copy holds only in-frame clones and misses some; the assay was immunoSEQ multiplex PCR. This sample yields about 82,000 clones, of which 80% are seen a single time; 12% belongs to the top ten. The sequencing sample was made of peripheral blood. The receptors were gathered from a woman aged 40-49 years with active or convalescent COVID-19.

The gene calls are TRBV6-5 and TRBJ1-3, with TRBD1 identical over 7 bases. J lost 0 bases, V lost 6 bases, and 5 bases had no gene match. CDR1 is MNHEY and CDR2 is SVGAGI in the germline V gene. This CDR3 region has 15 residues. CDR3 in DNA: TGTGCCAGCAGCCACGGACAGGCCTCTGGAAACACCATATATTTT. Its translation: CASSHGQASGNTIYF.

The rearrangement uses TRBV7-9 and TRBJ1-4, with D maybe TRBD1 (5 bases). The V gene lost 5 bases and the J gene lost 2 bases, with 9 bases spanning the gap. Per germline, CDR1 SEHNR and CDR2 FQNEAQ (reference sequence). CDR3 size: 14 residues. CDR3 sequence: CASSPGHTNEKLFF. Here the CDR3 DNA reads TGTGCCAGCAGCCCAGGGCATACTAATGAAAAACTGTTTTTT.

This sequence joins TRBV7-9 and TRBJ2-5, with TRBD2 matching over 9 bases. J gave up 5 bases and V 5 bases, and 6 bases lay outside the gene matches. Germline CDR1 is SEHNR and CDR2 is FQNEAQ (reference sequence). This CDR3 spans 14 amino acids. For the CDR3, the DNA is TGTGCCAGCAGCGTTAGCGGGAGAGTGGAGACCCAGTACTTC. Protein product: CASSVSGRVETQYF.

V gene TRBV28 combines with J gene TRBJ2-1; 8 bases are a match to TRBD1. This CDR3 comprises 14 residues. Looked up from germline, CDR1 is MDHEN and CDR2 is SYDVKM. V lost 5 bases to trimming and J lost 8 bases; unmatched junction nucleotides: 8. The CDR3 sequence: CASSTRQGRYEQFF. The CDR3 bases are TGTGCCAGCAGTACACGACAGGGGAGGTATGAGCAGTTCTTC.

The CDR3 DNA sequence: TGTGCCAGCAGTCGGAGGGCCGAAGATACGCAGTATTTT. Translation gives CASSRRAEDTQYF. The V call is TRBV6-2 or TRBV6-3, the J call TRBJ2-3, with D tentatively TRBD2 (6 bases). The CDR3 is 13 amino acids. V was shortened by 5 bases and J by 5 bases, with 11 bases between the two germline ends. In germline, CDR1 is MNHEY, CDR2 SVGEGT.

V and J are TRBV28 and TRBJ2-3; TRBD1 aligns across 7 bases. The junction had 12 bases not matched to a gene; V was cut back by 5 bases and J by 1 base. CDR1 and CDR2 (germline): MDHEN, SYDVKM. The CDR3 loop spans 17 amino acids. The CDR3 nucleotides are TGTGCCAGCAGTCGCTCCTTGACAGGGCCGGGCACAGATACGCAGTATTTT. This encodes CASSRSLTGPGTDTQYF.

This chain links TRBV7-8 with TRBJ2-3; 10 positions agree with TRBD2. Germline assignment: CDR1 SGHVS and CDR2 FQNEAQ. Unmatched junction bases numbered 14, after V lost 0 bases and J lost 2 bases. CDR3 size: 20 residues. CDR3 bases: TGTGCCAGCAGCTTAGCGTTAACTAGCGGGGAGGAATCTTACACAGATACGCAGTATTTT. It specifies CASSLALTSGEESYTDTQYF. Full variable domain (rest looked up from reference TRBV7-8 and TRBJ2-3): GAGVSQSPRYKVAKRGQDVALRCDPISGHVSLFWYQQALGQGPEFLTYFQNEAQLDKSGLPSDRFFAERPEGSVSTLKIQRTQQEDSAVYLCASSLALTSGEESYTDTQYFGPGTRLTVL.

The chain joins TRBV28 to TRBJ1-5; the D gene is possibly TRBD1 (6 bases). The V gene's germline CDR1 is MDHEN and CDR2 SYDVKM. V lost 4 bases and J 5 bases, leaving 12 bases between the germline ends. This CDR3 is built from 14 residues. CDR3 in DNA: TGTGCCAGCAGTTACGTACAGGGCTATCAGCCCCAGCATTTT. Translating it yields CASSYVQGYQPQHF.

The gene calls are TRBV28 and TRBJ1-1; D is perhaps TRBD1 (6 bases). The V end was cut by 4 bases, the J end by 9 bases, with 24 bases between. Per the germline V gene, CDR1 is MDHEN and CDR2 is SYDVKM. CDR3 size: 16 residues. The CDR3 loop reads CASSSYPGTLAPKAFF. The CDR3 coding sequence is TGTGCCAGCAGTTCTTACCCCGGGACACTGGCTCCGAAAGCTTTCTTT. The entire variable domain, with the rest obtained from reference TRBV28 and TRBJ1-1, is as follows: DVKVTQSSRYLVKRTGEKVFLECVQDMDHENMFWYRQDPGLGLRLIYFSYDVKMKEKGDIPEGYSVSREKKERFSLILESASTNQTSMYLCASSSYPGTLAPKAFFGQGTRLTVV.

Regarding this clone: This specimen includes other DNA sequences encoding the same CDR3. The chain uses TRBV7-2 and TRBJ2-1, with 7 bases identical to TRBD2. The trim removed 8 bases at V and 0 bases at J, leaving 7 bases unmatched. The CDR3 length is 15 residues. Germline CDR1 reads SGHTA; CDR2 reads FQGNSA. The CDR3 region is CASRSGGSSYNEQFF. CDR3 coding DNA: TGTGCCAGCCGCAGTGGCGGGAGCTCCTACAATGAGCAGTTCTTC.

This clone was counted a single time. The V and J genes are TRBV3-1 (or the pseudogene TRBV3-2) and TRBJ1-3; D might be TRBD1 (5 bases). Trimming left V 4 bases short and J 0 bases short, with 10 bases between. The CDR3 spans 15 residues. CDR1 LGHDT and CDR2 YNNKEL come from the germline V gene (reference sequence). For the CDR3, the DNA is TGTGCCAGCAGCCTTACAGGCAACTCTGGAAACACCATATATTTT. Amino acids: CASSLTGNSGNTIYF.

This clone was detected only once. The CDR3 here is CASTPGTDTQYF. CDR3 bases: TGTGCCAGCACCCCAGGCACAGATACGCAGTATTTT. The V call is TRBV28, the J call TRBJ2-3, with D unclear. CDR1 MDHEN and CDR2 SYDVKM come from the germline V gene. Trimming took 7 bases from V and 1 from J, leaving 6 bases between them. There are 12 residues in the CDR3.

The chain carries TRBV10-3 and TRBJ2-3; TRBD1 agrees at 9 bases. V was pared by 5 bases and J by 2 bases, with 5 bases of the junction left unmatched. The germline gives CDR1 ENHRY, CDR2 SYGVKD. This CDR3 comprises 15 residues. In DNA form, the CDR3 reads TGTGCCATCAGTCGGACAGGGGACCCCACAGATACGCAGTATTTT. As protein: CAISRTGDPTDTQYF.

This clone was seen a single time. The chain uses TRBV5-6 and TRBJ1-3, with unresolved D. CDR3 length: 14 amino acids. Germline V CDR1 and CDR2: SGHDT, YYEEEE. V lost 4 bases and J lost 1, with 9 bases in between. The CDR3 coding sequence is TGTGCCAGCAGCCCTGCAGGTTCTGGAAACACCATATATTTT. Translation gives CASSPAGSGNTIYF.

The CDR3 loop is CAKFRTGEETQYF. DNA of the CDR3: TGTGCCAAGTTTCGGACAGGGGAGGAGACCCAGTACTTC. The chain links TRBV6-5 to TRBJ2-5; 9 nucleotides match TRBD1. Trimming removed 10 bases from V and 5 bases from J; junction bases left unmatched: 8. The germline CDR1 and CDR2 sequences are MNHEY and SVGAGI. The CDR3 is 13 amino acids.

This rearrangement joins TRBV18 to TRBJ2-6, with D unclear. Trimming left V 8 bases short and J 0 bases short, with 17 bases between. The CDR3 is 17 amino acids. Germline CDR1 reads KGHSH; CDR2 reads LQKENI. The CDR3 DNA sequence: TGTGCCAGCAATAAAGACACTCTCCACTCTGGGGCCAACGTCCTGACTTTC. Translated: CASNKDTLHSGANVLTF.

V gene TRBV7-9 combines with J gene TRBJ2-2; TRBD1 is a possible D gene (6 bases). The V gene's germline CDR1 is SEHNR and CDR2 FQNEAQ (reference sequence). Trimming stripped 2 bases from V and 2 bases from J, with 12 bases between. CDR3 length: 16 amino acids. The CDR3 DNA reads as TGTGCCAGCAGCTTAAGACAGGCGATAAACACCGGGGAGCTGTTTTTT. Translation gives CASSLRQAINTGELFF.

The chain links TRBV2 to TRBJ2-2, with a weak D call TRBD2 (7 bases). V was cut by 8 bases and J by 3 bases, with 13 bases left in between. Germline assignment: CDR1 SNHLY and CDR2 FYNNEI. The CDR3 is 14 amino acids. Here the CDR3 reads CASQIGGDTGELFF. For the CDR3, the DNA is TGTGCCAGCCAAATAGGGGGGGACACCGGGGAGCTGTTTTTT.

This rearrangement joins TRBV7-2 to TRBJ1-2; tentatively, D is TRBD1 (5 bases). The CDR3 length is 14 residues. Germline loops: CDR1 SGHTA, CDR2 FQGNSA. V was trimmed by 4 bases and J by 0 bases, leaving 9 bases between them. CDR3 amino acids: CASSSGLSNYGYTF. The DNA of the CDR3 is TGTGCCAGCAGCTCGGGACTTTCTAACTATGGCTACACCTTC.

The genes are TRBV6-5 and TRBJ1-4; 10 positions match TRBD1. V was clipped by 8 bases and J by 10 bases; unmatched bases: 7. Germline V CDR1 and CDR2: MNHEY, SVGAGI. This CDR3 spans 13 amino acids. The CDR3: CASAGQGLGKLFF. The CDR3 nucleotides are TGTGCCAGCGCGGGACAGGGGCTGGGAAAACTGTTTTTT.

For the CDR3, the DNA is TGCGCCAGCACCCGGGACAGGGGGCAATTGGGCACAGATACGCAGTATTTT. This translates into CASTRDRGQLGTDTQYF. This sequence joins TRBV4-1 and TRBJ2-3; the match to TRBD1 covers 12 bases. With 7 bases clipped from V and 1 base from J, the junction kept 9 bases outside the gene matches. The V gene's germline CDR1 is MGHRA and CDR2 YSYEKL. The CDR3 is 17 residues long.

The V call is TRBV3-1 (or the pseudogene TRBV3-2), the J call TRBJ1-4; 9 nucleotides agree with TRBD1. J was trimmed by 8 bases and V by 4 bases; bases with no gene match: 8. This CDR3 spans 15 amino acids. The germline V gene encodes CDR1 LGHDT and CDR2 YNNKEL (reference sequence). CDR3 bases: TGTGCCAGCAGCCCACGGGACAGGGCGTCAGAAAAACTGTTTTTT. This encodes CASSPRDRASEKLFF.

The chain carries TRBV24-1 and TRBJ2-3; 8 bases align to TRBD1. CDR3 length equals 16 residues. The germline V gene has CDR1 KGHDR and CDR2 SFDVKD. Trimming took 4 bases from V and 3 from J; bases not matched to a gene: 8. This CDR3 is CATSEDGTGRTDTQYF. The CDR3 DNA reads as TGTGCCACCAGTGAAGACGGGACAGGTAGAACAGATACGCAGTATTTT.

The gene calls are TRBV5-1 and TRBJ1-1; perhaps TRBD1 as D (5 bases). Germline V gives CDR1 SGHRS, CDR2 YFSETQ. CDR3 length equals 15 residues. Trimming took off 0 bases at V and 1 base at J, with 10 bases between the two ends. The CDR3 spells CASSLVETANTEAFF. In DNA form, the CDR3 reads TGCGCCAGCAGCTTGGTTGAGACAGCGAACACTGAAGCTTTCTTT.

The chain is built from TRBV7-9 and TRBJ2-2, with 9 bases lining up with TRBD1. The germline gives CDR1 SEHNR, CDR2 FQNEAQ (reference sequence). J lost 6 bases, V lost 1 base, and 0 bases had no gene match. The length of the CDR3 is 14 residues. For the CDR3, the DNA is TGTGCCAGCAGCTTAGGACAGGGGGCCGGGGAGCTGTTTTTT. Translation gives CASSLGQGAGELFF.

This clone has a count of ten or more. V and J are TRBV28 and TRBJ2-3, with TRBD1 matching over 7 bases. J gave up 2 bases and V 4 bases, and 6 bases lay outside the gene matches. Germline V gives CDR1 MDHEN, CDR2 SYDVKM. The CDR3 has 15 residues. The CDR3 region is CASSSTGWDTDTQYF. In nucleotides, the CDR3 is TGTGCCAGCAGTTCGACAGGGTGGGACACAGATACGCAGTATTTT.

This chain uses TRBV7-2 with TRBJ1-6, with unresolved D. The germline V and J ends were trimmed by 4 bases and 7 bases, with 8 bases remaining between them. CDR1 and CDR2 from the germline V gene are SGHTA and FQGNSA. This CDR3 is built from 13 residues. This chain's CDR3 is CASSSQRNSPLHF. The CDR3 bases are TGTGCCAGCAGCTCCCAGCGAAATTCACCCCTCCACTTT.

This clone was picked up one time. V usage is TRBV5-6 and J usage is TRBJ2-1; D remains unclear. The CDR3 extends over 18 amino acids. Deletions cut 4 bases from V and 4 bases from J, with 24 bases between. Germline V CDR1 and CDR2: SGHDT, YYEEEE. The CDR3 reads CASSLHSRSVLWYNEQFF. CDR3 nucleotides: TGTGCCAGCAGCCTACATAGTAGGAGCGTTTTATGGTACAATGAGCAGTTCTTC.